This is a list of T cell receptor beta chains from one sample in a study of T cell changes during pregnancy in multiple sclerosis. The assay was immunoSEQ multiplex PCR, and TCRdb's table has in-frame clones only and misses some. The data show some 95,000 clones, 85% to 95% seen once. Specimen: peripheral blood, collected in the first trimester of pregnancy. Receptors were obtained from a female donor with multiple sclerosis, enrolled in a pregnancy study. Both conserved end residues are part of each CDR3. Fields, in order: V gene, J gene, D gene, clone size, CDR3 length, CDR3 protein, CDR3 DNA. The D gene is left open where the match is weak. The size entry is marked missing in some rows and otherwise reads once, few, many or a size class.

TRBV2	TRBJ2-1	TRBD2	-	13	CASEGLAGNEQFF	TGTGCCAGCGAGGGACTAGCGGGTAATGAGCAGTTCTTC
TRBV6-1	TRBJ2-1	TRBD1	few	15	CASSARPGTDNEQFF	TGTGCCAGCAGTGCCAGACCCGGGACAGACAATGAGCAGTTCTTC
TRBV29-1	TRBJ2-1	TRBD2	-	13	CSVGLAGPLQQFF	TGCAGCGTCGGACTAGCGGGACCTTTACAGCAGTTCTTC
TRBV11-3	TRBJ1-5	TRBD1	-	18	CASSLVGGQDYSNQPQHF	TGTGCCAGCAGCTTAGTAGGAGGACAGGACTATAGCAATCAGCCCCAGCATTTT
TRBV7-9	TRBJ1-2	-	-	12	CASSLEQGGYTF	TGTGCCAGCAGCTTAGAACAGGGTGGCTACACCTTC
TRBV28	TRBJ2-3	-	-	16	CASSYHYLGLGDTQYF	TGTGCCAGCAGTTACCACTACCTCGGACTCGGAGATACGCAGTATTTT
TRBV19	TRBJ2-2	-	-	20	CASSILRQGDLPSNTGELFF	TGTGCCAGTAGTATACTTCGCCAGGGCGACCTCCCTTCAAACACCGGGGAGCTGTTTTTT
TRBV19	TRBJ2-7	-	-	14	CASSMAGAAYEQYF	TGTGCCAGTAGTATGGCAGGGGCCGCCTACGAGCAGTACTTC
TRBV6-1	TRBJ2-2	-	-	12	CASSELTGELFF	TGTGCCAGCAGTGAACTCACCGGGGAGCTGTTTTTT
TRBV28	TRBJ2-7	TRBD2	-	13	CASSFGLAREQYF	TGTGCCAGCAGTTTCGGACTAGCGAGGGAGCAGTACTTC
TRBV27	TRBJ2-1	TRBD2	-	19	CASSFPAAGGRSSYNEQFF	TGTGCCAGCAGTTTCCCCGCAGCGGGAGGGAGGAGCTCCTACAATGAGCAGTTCTTC
TRBV28	TRBJ2-7	TRBD1	-	17	CASSLSPLGTGAYEQYF	TGTGCCAGCAGTTTATCCCCTTTGGGGACAGGGGCCTACGAGCAGTACTTC
TRBV4-1	TRBJ2-2	-	-	17	CASSQVGEGAGGGELFF	TGCGCCAGCAGCCAAGTAGGCGAGGGGGCCGGGGGCGGGGAGCTGTTTTTT
TRBV2	TRBJ1-4	TRBD1	-	13	CASSRDSKRKLFF	TGTGCCAGCAGCAGGGACAGCAAAAGGAAACTGTTTTTT
TRBV14	TRBJ1-1	-	-	17	CASSHVGARAETRGAFF	TGTGCCAGCAGCCACGTGGGCGCAAGGGCGGAAACTCGAGGGGCTTTCTTT
TRBV15	TRBJ2-5	-	-	14	CATSTGAGRETQYF	TGTGCCACCTCGACGGGAGCAGGACGTGAGACCCAGTACTTC
TRBV28	TRBJ2-2	TRBD2	once	15	CASSLFSGRDGELFF	TGTGCCAGCAGTTTGTTTAGCGGGAGGGACGGGGAGCTGTTTTTT
TRBV6-5	TRBJ2-5	TRBD2	-	14	CATRSSGSVLTQYF	TGTGCCACTCGGTCCAGCGGGAGTGTGTTGACCCAGTACTTC
TRBV2	TRBJ2-5	TRBD2	-	15	CASSDGGLVRETQYF	TGTGCCAGCAGTGACGGAGGACTAGTAAGAGAGACCCAGTACTTC
TRBV5-6	TRBJ2-7	TRBD2	-	13	CASRLAASYEQYF	TGTGCCAGCAGACTAGCGGCTTCCTACGAGCAGTACTTC
TRBV5-1	TRBJ2-1	-	-	15	CASSLKGSSDNEQFF	TGCGCCAGCAGCTTAAAGGGGTCCTCAGACAATGAGCAGTTCTTC
TRBV2	TRBJ2-7	-	-	12	CASQSQGYEQYF	TGTGCCAGCCAATCACAGGGCTACGAGCAGTACTTC
TRBV7-9	TRBJ2-5	-	-	15	CASSLVASTQETQYF	TGTGCCAGCAGCTTAGTAGCGAGTACACAAGAGACCCAGTACTTC
TRBV28	TRBJ2-1	TRBD2	-	19	CASSYSELAAITTYNEQFF	TGTGCCAGCAGTTACTCGGAGCTAGCGGCAATAACTACCTACAATGAGCAGTTCTTC
TRBV27	TRBJ2-1	TRBD2	-	19	CASSLRVTSGRAIYNEQFF	TGTGCCAGCAGTTTAAGGGTGACTAGCGGGAGGGCCATCTACAATGAGCAGTTCTTC
TRBV6-1	TRBJ2-7	-	-	12	CASSGRIYEQYF	TGTGCCAGCAGTGGCAGAATCTACGAGCAGTACTTC
TRBV28	TRBJ1-5	-	-	15	CASSLLIAGDQPQHF	TGTGCCAGCAGTTTATTAATCGCAGGGGATCAGCCCCAGCATTTT
TRBV2	TRBJ2-7	-	once	13	CASSGSLSYEQYF	TGTGCCAGCAGCGGGAGCCTCTCCTACGAGCAGTACTTC
TRBV27	TRBJ2-1	TRBD2	-	16	CASSLIAGGPYNEQFF	TGTGCCAGCAGTTTAATAGCGGGAGGTCCCTACAATGAGCAGTTCTTC
TRBV18	TRBJ2-1	-	-	12	CASNDRRIQMFF	TGTGCCAGCAACGATCGGAGAATCCAGATGTTCTTC
TRBV27	TRBJ2-7	TRBD1	-	15	CASSSGTEASYEQYF	TGTGCCAGCAGTTCGGGGACAGAGGCCTCCTACGAGCAGTACTTC
TRBV28	TRBJ1-1	-	-	13	CASSFPRDTEAFF	TGTGCCAGCAGTTTCCCCAGGGACACTGAAGCTTTCTTT
TRBV5-6	TRBJ2-7	TRBD1	-	15	CASSLWTGDVYEQYF	TGTGCCAGCAGCTTGTGGACAGGGGATGTCTACGAGCAGTACTTC
TRBV19	TRBJ2-3	TRBD1	-	16	CASSITGASSTDTQYF	TGTGCCAGTAGTATTACAGGGGCTTCTAGCACAGATACGCAGTATTTT
TRBV7-6	TRBJ1-2	TRBD1	-	15	CASSYPGQGIDGYTF	TGTGCCAGCAGCTACCCGGGACAGGGAATCGATGGCTACACCTTC
TRBV19	TRBJ2-1	TRBD1	once	19	CASSLRGQGAIGHYNEQFF	TGTGCCAGTAGTCTCCGGGGACAGGGGGCGATAGGCCACTACAATGAGCAGTTCTTC
TRBV27	TRBJ2-7	TRBD2	-	13	CASTLAGASEQYF	TGTGCCAGCACCCTAGCGGGAGCCTCGGAGCAGTACTTC
TRBV15	TRBJ2-7	TRBD1	-	18	CATSTDETGTALSYEQYF	TGTGCCACCAGCACAGACGAAACCGGGACAGCTCTCTCCTACGAGCAGTACTTC
TRBV5-4	TRBJ2-5	TRBD2	-	16	CASSLARTSGSETQYF	TGTGCCAGCAGCTTGGCCCGGACTAGCGGGAGTGAGACCCAGTACTTC
TRBV11-2	TRBJ2-3	TRBD2	-	16	CASSFFSGRGPDTQYF	TGTGCCAGCAGCTTCTTTAGCGGGAGGGGTCCAGATACGCAGTATTTT
TRBV2	TRBJ1-1	TRBD1	-	15	CASSERGQGNTEAFF	TGTGCCAGCAGTGAAAGGGGGCAGGGTAACACTGAAGCTTTCTTT
TRBV5-1	TRBJ2-3	TRBD1	-	16	CASSLQSGQGADTQYF	TGCGCCAGCAGCTTGCAGTCGGGACAGGGGGCAGATACGCAGTATTTT
TRBV25-1	TRBJ1-1	-	-	13	CASSGSMNTEAFF	TGTGCCAGCAGTGGGTCTATGAACACTGAAGCTTTCTTT
TRBV9	TRBJ1-1	-	-	13	CASSVEGGTEAFF	TGTGCCAGCAGCGTAGAAGGGGGCACTGAAGCTTTCTTT
TRBV4-1	TRBJ2-7	-	-	15	CASSQRDGSSYEQYF	TGCGCCAGCAGCCAACGGGACGGGAGCTCCTACGAGCAGTACTTC
TRBV5-1	TRBJ2-7	TRBD1	-	14	CASSLNRGKDEQYF	TGCGCCAGCAGCTTGAACAGGGGAAAGGACGAGCAGTACTTC
TRBV6-1	TRBJ2-6	-	-	16	CASSELAGPGANVLTF	TGTGCCAGCAGTGAACTGGCGGGGCCAGGGGCCAACGTCCTGACTTTC
TRBV9	TRBJ2-7	-	-	13	CASSVGTGNEQYF	TGTGCCAGCAGCGTAGGGACCGGGAACGAGCAGTACTTC
TRBV27	TRBJ2-1	TRBD2	-	16	CASSLFQLADYNEQFF	TGTGCCAGCAGTTTATTTCAGCTAGCGGACTACAATGAGCAGTTCTTC